Shown below are 7 T cell receptor beta chains from a single sample sequenced in a study of blood T cells in healthy people across ages. A second PCR of 7 to 11 cycles used a sample-barcoded 5' primer and a J-beta primer mix. TCRdb used MiXCR to reprocess the 5' RACE reads, holding one entry per CDR3 protein. The table lists fewer than 700,000 distinct CDR3 sequences, roughly 41% of them singletons. The sample was blood. The receptors originated from an older man in good health.

This clonotype was seen a few times. The gene calls are TRBV12-3 or TRBV12-4 and TRBJ2-6; D is unclear. This CDR3 has 16 residues. With 3 bases removed from V and 0 bases from J, the gap between germline ends came to 9 bases. The CDR3 spells CASSFYRLSGANVLTF. CDR3 DNA sequence: TGTGCCAGCAGTTTTTACCGACTCTCTGGGGCCAACGTCCTGACTTTC.

As to this clonotype: One end of the junction does not line up with germline, which may come from a read error. V usage is TRBV6-5 and J usage is TRBJ1-2, with TRBD1 matching 8 bases. The CDR3 length is 16 residues. The germline V gene encodes CDR1 MNHEY and CDR2 SVGAGI. Written as DNA, the CDR3 is TGTGCCAGCAGCTACTCGAAGGTGACAGGGGAACGTGGCTACACCTTC. It yields the protein CASSYSKVTGERGYTF.

The chain employs TRBV6-1 and TRBJ2-7, with 7 bases that match TRBD1. The CDR3 length is 12 residues. CDR1 and CDR2 from the germline V gene are MNHNS and SASEGT. V gave up 2 bases and J gave up 5 bases; unmatched junction bases: 0. CDR3 region: CASSEQGDEQYF. The CDR3 nucleotides read TGTGCCAGCAGTGAACAGGGGGACGAGCAGTACTTC.

The rearrangement joins TRBV7-3 to TRBJ2-7, with 7 bases fitting TRBD1. Germline CDR1 reads SGHTA; CDR2 reads FQGTGA. V was clipped by 5 bases and J by 0 bases; unmatched bases: 10. The CDR3 covers 16 residues. This chain's CDR3 is CASSPQGQISSYEQYF. CDR3 in DNA: TGTGCCAGCAGCCCCCAGGGACAGATAAGCTCCTACGAGCAGTACTTC.

This clonotype has more than one count but fewer than ten. The chain recombines TRBV20-1 with TRBJ2-4; 8 bases are a match to TRBD2. The trim removed 6 bases at V and 13 bases at J, leaving 17 bases unmatched. The germline CDR1 and CDR2 sequences are DFQATT and SNEGSKA (reference sequence). This CDR3 is 14 amino acids long. The CDR3 region is CSAGARTSGREQYF. For the CDR3, the DNA is TGCAGTGCAGGAGCTCGCACTAGCGGAAGAGAGCAGTACTTC.

The CDR3 sequence: CATTRGGQRNYGYTF. The CDR3 nucleotides are TGTGCCACCACAAGGGGGGGACAGAGAAACTATGGCTACACCTTC. This chain joins TRBV24-1 and TRBJ1-2, with 7 bases that match TRBD1. This CDR3 region has 15 residues. CDR1 KGHDR and CDR2 SFDVKD come from the germline V gene. Unmatched junction bases numbered 10, after V lost 8 bases and J lost 2 bases.

This clonotype has only one observation. V gene TRBV4-1 combines with J gene TRBJ2-4; D is perhaps TRBD2 (6 bases). V shed 4 bases and J shed 9 bases, with 28 bases lying between them. Germline lookup yields CDR1 MGHRA and CDR2 YSYEKL. This CDR3 spans 18 amino acids. CDR3: CASSPSREWEMNGGIQYF. Here the CDR3 DNA reads TGCGCCAGCAGCCCCAGCCGGGAGTGGGAGATGAATGGTGGCATTCAGTACTTC.